These T cell receptor beta chains were read from a single sample in a study of regulatory T cells in long-lasting Graves disease. Each CDR3 protein is one row after TCRdb ran MiXCR on the multiplex PCR reads. Here the sample spans roughly 450,000 distinct CDR3 sequences, less than 25% being singletons. This sample comprised peripheral blood mononuclear cells (PBMCs), obtained when the disease was refractory, from a patient treated with antithyroid drugs. The origin of the receptors is a female donor with Graves disease. Both conserved end residues are part of each CDR3. The D gene is left open where the match is weak. Expanded clones are given a class, and other clones once, few, many or no size at all.

TGTGCCAGCAGTCCGTCCCAAGGGAATGAGCAGTTCTTC | CASSPSQGNEQFF | TRBJ2-1 | TRBV28 | - | -
TGTGCCAGCAGCTTAGCTCGAGAAGGGGGCTACACCTTC | CASSLAREGGYTF | TRBJ1-2 | TRBV7-9 | - | -
TGTGCCAGCACCTGGGCGGGACTAGCGGGGAAAGACTCCTACGAGCAGTACTTC | CASTWAGLAGKDSYEQYF | TRBJ2-7 | TRBV5-5 | TRBD2 | -
TGCGCCAGCAGATTATTAAACGGAAACTATGGCTACACCTTC | CASRLLNGNYGYTF | TRBJ1-2 | TRBV4-1 | - | -
TGTGCCAGCAGTCAGACCTGGGGGGGCAATCAGCCCCAGCATTTT | CASSQTWGGNQPQHF | TRBJ1-5 | TRBV6-1 | - | many
TGTGCCAGCAGCCAGAGGCTAGCGGTGGGTTCCTACGAGCAGTACTTC | CASSQRLAVGSYEQYF | TRBJ2-7 | TRBV7-2 | TRBD2 | many
TGTGCCAGCGGAGGGACAGTGATTACATATCAGCCCCAGCATTTT | CASGGTVITYQPQHF | TRBJ1-5 | TRBV6-1 | TRBD1 | many
TGTGCCAGCAGCTTACAGGGGGTGAACACTGAAGCTTTCTTT | CASSLQGVNTEAFF | TRBJ1-1 | TRBV5-4 | TRBD1 | many
TGTGCCAGCAGTTCGGGATCACCTAACTATGGCTACACCTTC | CASSSGSPNYGYTF | TRBJ1-2 | TRBV12-3/TRBV12-4 | - | many
TGTGCCAGCAGTATCCGACAGTGGTCCTCCTACAATGAGCAGTTCTTC | CASSIRQWSSYNEQFF | TRBJ2-1 | TRBV28 | - | -
TGTGCCAGCAGCCCGGGAGGGAACCTCTACGAGCAGTACTTC | CASSPGGNLYEQYF | TRBJ2-7 | TRBV14 | TRBD2 | -
TGTGCCAGCAGCTCACCGGACCTCCTAGGCGGACAAGAGACCCAGTACTTC | CASSSPDLLGGQETQYF | TRBJ2-5 | TRBV11-1 | - | many
TGTGCCAGCAGTGGAGACACCTATGGCTACACCTTC | CASSGDTYGYTF | TRBJ1-2 | TRBV28 | - | many
TGTGCCAGCAGTGAAGGGCTTTTAGGGAACTATGGCTACACCTTC | CASSEGLLGNYGYTF | TRBJ1-2 | TRBV2 | - | many
TGTGCCAGTAGTATACCCCCCGGACAGTACAATCAGCCCCAGCATTTT | CASSIPPGQYNQPQHF | TRBJ1-5 | TRBV19 | - | -
TGTGCCAGCAGTTACGGCACTAAACCGAACACCGGGGAGCTGTTTTTT | CASSYGTKPNTGELFF | TRBJ2-2 | TRBV6-5 | - | -
TGTGCCAGCAGTTACTCTTATACCGGCAAACCGAACACCGGGGAGCTGTTTTTT | CASSYSYTGKPNTGELFF | TRBJ2-2 | TRBV6-6 | - | few
TGCAGTGCGCAGGGACCCGACTATGGCTACACCTTC | CSAQGPDYGYTF | TRBJ1-2 | TRBV20-1 | - | few
TGCAGCGTTGGGGGTGAGCGGGAGGGGTTGTACGAGCAGTACTTC | CSVGGEREGLYEQYF | TRBJ2-7 | TRBV29-1 | TRBD2 | -
TGCGCCAGCTCTCAGAGGAACGCCTACGAGCAGTACTTC | CASSQRNAYEQYF | TRBJ2-7 | TRBV2 | - | -
TGTGCCACCAGCAGAGACCTTGTAATACTAGCGAGGGGACAGACCCAGTACTTC | CATSRDLVILARGQTQYF | TRBJ2-5 | TRBV15 | TRBD2 | -
TGTGCCAGCAGCTTAACAGGGTCGGGGGAAAAACTGTTTTTT | CASSLTGSGEKLFF | TRBJ1-4 | TRBV12-3/TRBV12-4 | - | few
TGTGCCAGCAGTTTAGGGGGGCAGGGGGCCTCCTACGAGCAGTACTTC | CASSLGGQGASYEQYF | TRBJ2-7 | TRBV27 | TRBD1 | few
TGTGCCAGCATCATGGATGGGGGGAACACTGAAGCTTTCTTT | CASIMDGGNTEAFF | TRBJ1-1 | TRBV6-1 | - | many
TGTGCCAGCAGCTGGAGCGGGACTCTCGACGAGCAGTACTTC | CASSWSGTLDEQYF | TRBJ2-7 | TRBV7-2 | TRBD2 | few
TGTGCCAGCACTCAGACAGGCTCCTACGAGCAGTACTTC | CASTQTGSYEQYF | TRBJ2-7 | TRBV28 | - | many
TGCAGCGTTGGCCCTTCACCCTACACCTTC | CSVGPSPYTF | TRBJ1-2 | TRBV29-1 | - | many
TGTGCCAGCGGCCCGGGCAGGAGGAACACTGAAGCTTTCTTT | CASGPGRRNTEAFF | TRBJ1-1 | TRBV12-3/TRBV12-4 | - | many
TGTGCCAGCAGCGTAGAGAACAGTTACTATGGCTACACCTTC | CASSVENSYYGYTF | TRBJ1-2 | TRBV9 | - | many
TGTGCCAGCAGCTCGGACGCAGCGAACACCGGGGAGCTGTTTTTT | CASSSDAANTGELFF | TRBJ2-2 | TRBV7-6 | - | few
TGTGCCATCAGTGATGACCAAAACTACGAGCAGTACTTC | CAISDDQNYEQYF | TRBJ2-7 | TRBV10-3 | - | many
TGTGCCAGCACCCAGGCGGGTGGCGAGTATAGATATCAGCCCCAGCATTTT | CASTQAGGEYRYQPQHF | TRBJ1-5 | TRBV6-1 | - | -